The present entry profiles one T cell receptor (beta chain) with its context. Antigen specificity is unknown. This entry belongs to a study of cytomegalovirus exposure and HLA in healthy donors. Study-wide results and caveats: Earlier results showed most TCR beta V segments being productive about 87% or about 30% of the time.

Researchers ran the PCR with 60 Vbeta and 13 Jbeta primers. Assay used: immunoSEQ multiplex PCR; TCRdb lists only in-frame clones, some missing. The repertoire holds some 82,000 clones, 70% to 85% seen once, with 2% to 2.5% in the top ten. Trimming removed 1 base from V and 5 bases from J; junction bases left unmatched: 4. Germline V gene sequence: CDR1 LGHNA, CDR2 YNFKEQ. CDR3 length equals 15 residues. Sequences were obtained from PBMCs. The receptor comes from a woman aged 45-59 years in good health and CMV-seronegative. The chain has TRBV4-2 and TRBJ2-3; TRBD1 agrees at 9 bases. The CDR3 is CASSQVQGAKDTQYF. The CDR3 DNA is TGTGCCAGCAGCCAAGTACAGGGGGCGAAAGATACGCAGTATTTT.